This entry is about one T cell receptor beta chain. This sample is part of a study of blood T cell repertoires in COVID-19. As for the study in general: Acute and convalescent COVID-19 samples came from the United States, Italy and Spain. Sources were T cells, B-cell-depleted T cells, or PBMCs; the material itself was cDNA or gDNA.

Per the study methods: Estimation of nucleated cell counts relied on the amplification of reference gene primers. The method was immunoSEQ multiplex PCR; TCRdb's version includes in-frame clones alone and lacks a portion of them. V, J and clone size derive from that table, while D and trimming were established from the DNA sequence. The data show about 130,000 clones, with about 80% seen just once and 3.5% to 4% held by the top ten. The ends were cut back, 2 bases at V and 5 bases at J, with 19 bases in the middle. The CDR3 spans 15 residues. Germline assignment: CDR1 SQVTM and CDR2 ANQGSEA. This sequence originates from a woman aged 50 to 65 with acute or convalescent COVID-19. V is TRBV29-1 and J is TRBJ2-7; possibly TRBD2 for D (5 bases). The sequencing sample was made of peripheral blood. CDR3 region: CSVEYETSGANEQYF. DNA of the CDR3: TGCAGCGTTGAATATGAAACTAGTGGTGCGAACGAGCAGTACTTC.